This TCR beta chain was obtained from a study of OX40 agonist ivuxolimab in advanced cancers. On the study more broadly: Under the entry rules, prior anti-PD-1, anti-PD-L1 or anti-CTLA-4 therapy was allowed, and 35% to 40% had some. Partial response was recorded in three patients: one hepatocellular carcinoma and two cutaneous melanoma cases. Study-wide points: Also showing low normalized T-cell clonal expansion were some of the nonresponders.

A word on this clone: Its antigen is not identified.

Germline CDR1 reads MDHEN; CDR2 reads SYDVKM. CDR3 size: 21 residues. Trimming removed 2 bases from V and 2 bases from J, with 28 bases in between. Data came from immunoSEQ multiplex PCR; TCRdb stores just in-frame clones and leaves some out. The table lists some 73,000 clones, 85% to 90% of them singletons, with roughly 0.5% in the top ten. Drawing of blood for sampling happened at baseline, at cycle 4 day 1, and at cycle 7 day 1. This material consisted of CD4+ or CD8+ T cells sorted from blood, taken in a trial of the OX40 agonist ivuxolimab. The genes are TRBV28 and TRBJ1-5; D is perhaps TRBD1 (6 bases). This sequence originates from an adult with an advanced solid tumor such as melanoma, head and neck, liver or kidney cancer. CDR3 amino acids: CASSLRRAGAGSISGNQPQHF. The CDR3 coding sequence is TGTGCCAGCAGTTTAAGAAGGGCGGGGGCAGGCTCCATTTCGGGCAATCAGCCCCAGCATTTT.